This passage covers 10 T cell receptor beta chains from one sample sequenced in a study of cytomegalovirus exposure and HLA in healthy donors. The PCR employed 60 Vbeta primers together with 13 Jbeta primers. The assay was immunoSEQ multiplex PCR, and TCRdb's table has in-frame clones only and misses some. The data hold 150,000 to 200,000 clones, with under 85% observed a single time. The sample taken for sequencing was PBMCs. The origin of the receptors is a female donor in good health and CMV-seronegative.

V usage is TRBV5-4 and J usage is TRBJ2-1, with 9 positions matching TRBD2. The V segment lost 7 bases and the J segment 9 bases; nucleotides outside the gene matches: 8. From germline, CDR1 is SGHNT and CDR2 YYREEE (reference sequence). This CDR3 spans 13 amino acids. The CDR3 coding sequence is TGTGCCAGCCCGATCGCGGGAGGGGTTGAGCAGTTCTTC. It yields the protein CASPIAGGVEQFF.

The chain links TRBV19 to TRBJ1-1; TRBD1 agrees at 9 bases. CDR1 and CDR2 (germline): LNHDA, SQIVND (reference sequence). The CDR3 covers 14 residues. With V trimmed by 4 bases and J by 7 bases, 7 bases remained unmatched. CDR3 region: CASSNTGGMLEAFF. The CDR3 nucleotides are TGTGCCAGTAGTAATACAGGGGGCATGCTTGAAGCTTTCTTT.

This chain connects TRBV30 to TRBJ1-6; D uncertain. The CDR3 runs to 10 residues. Trimming cost V 8 bases and J 6 bases, with 5 bases left between them. The V gene's germline CDR1 is GTSNPN and CDR2 SVGIG (reference sequence). The CDR3 DNA reads as TGTGCCGACTGTAATTCACCCCTCCACTTT. Residues: CADCNSPLHF.

This chain links TRBV7-2 with TRBJ1-3, with D possibly being TRBD1 (6 bases). The CDR3 length is 17 residues. Germline CDR1 SGHTA, CDR2 FQGNSA. Trimming removed 2 bases from V and 1 base from J, with 15 bases in between. In nucleotides, the CDR3 is TGTGCCAGCAGCTTACGGACAGATACCCAATCTGGAAACACCATATATTTT. Amino acid sequence: CASSLRTDTQSGNTIYF.

This rearrangement joins TRBV7-8 to TRBJ2-3; 7 bases align to TRBD1. The J segment lost 3 bases and the V segment lost 0 bases, leaving 3 bases of the junction unmatched. Germline CDR1 is SGHVS and CDR2 is FQNEAQ. This CDR3 has 15 residues. For the CDR3, the DNA is TGTGCCAGCAGCTTAGCCAGGACAGGAACAGATACGCAGTATTTT. Translated, it gives CASSLARTGTDTQYF.

V and J are TRBV19 and TRBJ2-1, with TRBD1 matching 8 bases. The V gene's germline CDR1 is LNHDA and CDR2 SQIVND (reference sequence). V shed 6 bases, J shed 0 bases, and the junction held 7 bases outside the gene matches. The CDR3 extends over 16 amino acids. CDR3 region: CASRRQGPSSYNEQFF. The CDR3 nucleotides are TGTGCCAGTAGGCGACAGGGGCCGAGCTCCTACAATGAGCAGTTCTTC.

This sequence joins TRBV25-1 and TRBJ1-2; 9 bases map to TRBD1. Losses at the gene ends were 7 bases for V and 5 bases for J; bases not matched to a gene: 11. The germline gives CDR1 MGHDK, CDR2 SYGVNS. The CDR3 loop spans 15 amino acids. CDR3 in amino acids: CASTPMGQGGYGYTF. The CDR3 DNA reads as TGTGCCAGCACCCCGATGGGACAGGGAGGGTATGGCTACACCTTC.

V gene TRBV20-1 combines with J gene TRBJ1-1; D unclear. Looked up from germline, CDR1 is DFQATT and CDR2 is SNEGSKA (reference sequence). Trimming removed 5 bases at V and 5 bases at J, with 9 bases between. This CDR3 contains 11 residues. The CDR3 here is CSARYTTEAFF. The CDR3 DNA reads as TGCAGTGCTCGATACACAACTGAAGCTTTCTTT.

This clone was observed once. This rearrangement joins TRBV11-3 to TRBJ2-3; D possibly corresponds to TRBD1 (6 bases). The V gene's germline CDR1 is SGHNT and CDR2 YENEEA. The CDR3 extends over 14 amino acids. Trimming removed 5 bases from V and 8 bases from J, with 17 bases in between. The DNA of the CDR3 is TGTGCCAGCAGCCCCACAGGGACGCCAGCTACGCAGTATTTT. Its protein product is CASSPTGTPATQYF.

V usage is TRBV7-9 and J usage is TRBJ2-2; 14 bases align to TRBD2. J was trimmed by 0 bases and V by 5 bases; bases with no gene match: 5. Germline V lookup: CDR1 SEHNR, CDR2 FQNEAQ (reference sequence). There are 18 residues in the CDR3. The CDR3 DNA reads as TGTGCCAGCAGCCCACGGACTAGCGGGGGGACGAACACCGGGGAGCTGTTTTTT. Its protein is CASSPRTSGGTNTGELFF.